This TCR beta chain was found in a study of shared clonotypes between healthy human individuals. Findings and limits, study-wide: Shared clonotypes: roughly 5% naive CD4, around 3.5% naive CD8, around 2.4% memory CD4, 0.4% memory CD8. Generally, estimated richness proved larger in naive subsets than it did in memory subsets.

The assay was immunoSEQ multiplex PCR, and TCRdb's table has in-frame clones only and misses some. The profile shows hundreds of thousands of clones, almost 97% of them singletons. Notes on this clone: Its antigen remains unknown.

Sequencing was carried out using naive CD4+ T cells sorted from blood. Subset meaning: CD45RA+ positively selected. The origin of this receptor is a woman younger than 45 in good health.

In DNA form, the CDR3 reads TGTGCCAGCAGCCCCCGGGGGGCAGGGGGGATGAACACTGAAGCTTTCTTT. Translating gives CASSPRGAGGMNTEAFF. This chain joins TRBV2 and TRBJ1-1, with TRBD1 matching over 7 bases. After removal of 6 bases from V and 0 bases from J, the junction contained 13 bases not matched to a gene. CDR3 size: 17 residues. Germline V gene data show CDR1 as SNHLY and CDR2 as FYNNEI.